The clone carrying this T cell receptor beta chain was found a few times. Its antigen is as yet unknown. The record originates from a study of cytomegalovirus exposure and HLA in healthy donors. The study's findings and limits: Later on, a genetic analysis was performed. It linked a missense variant in DCLRE1C with V- and J-gene trimming of TCR beta.

PCR involved 60 Vbeta and 13 Jbeta primers. Clones were sequenced by immunoSEQ multiplex PCR, and TCRdb holds only the in-frame ones, with some missing. The sample has 70,000 to 90,000 clones, around three quarters seen once. Trimming took 6 bases from V and 5 from J; bases not matched to a gene: 9. CDR1 is MNHNY, CDR2 SVGAGI, per germline (reference sequence). The CDR3 extends over 15 amino acids. The sample taken for sequencing was PBMCs. The rearrangement links TRBV6-6 to TRBJ1-1; 10 nucleotides align to TRBD1. The clonotype was recovered from a male donor in good health and CMV-seropositive. The CDR3 loop is CASRSVGQGETEAFF. The CDR3 bases are TGTGCCAGCAGATCAGTCGGACAGGGGGAGACTGAAGCTTTCTTT.